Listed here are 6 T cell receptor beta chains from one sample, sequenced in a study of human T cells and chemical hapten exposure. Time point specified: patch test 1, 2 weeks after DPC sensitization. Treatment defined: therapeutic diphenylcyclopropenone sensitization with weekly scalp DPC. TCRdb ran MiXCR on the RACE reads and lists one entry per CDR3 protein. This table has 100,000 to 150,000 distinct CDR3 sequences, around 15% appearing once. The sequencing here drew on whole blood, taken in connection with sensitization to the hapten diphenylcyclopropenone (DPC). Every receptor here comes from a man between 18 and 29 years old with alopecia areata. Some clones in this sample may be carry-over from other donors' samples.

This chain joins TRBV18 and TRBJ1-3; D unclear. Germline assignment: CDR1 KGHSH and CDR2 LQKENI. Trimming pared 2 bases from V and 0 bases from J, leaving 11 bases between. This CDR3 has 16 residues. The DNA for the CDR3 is TGTGCCAGCTCACCAAGACTTCCAGTCTCTGGAAACACCATATATTTT. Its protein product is CASSPRLPVSGNTIYF.

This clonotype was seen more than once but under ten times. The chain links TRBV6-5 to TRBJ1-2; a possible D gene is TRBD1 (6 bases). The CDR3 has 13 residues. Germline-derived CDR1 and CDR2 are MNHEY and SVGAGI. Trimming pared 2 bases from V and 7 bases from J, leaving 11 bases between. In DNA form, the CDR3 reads TGTGCCAGCAGTTACACCACAGGGCCTGGCTACACCTTC. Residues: CASSYTTGPGYTF.

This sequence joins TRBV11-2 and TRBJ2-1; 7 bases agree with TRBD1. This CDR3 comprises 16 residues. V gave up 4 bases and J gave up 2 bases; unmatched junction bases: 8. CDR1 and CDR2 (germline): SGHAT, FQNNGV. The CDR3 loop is CASSSSGQETYNEQFF. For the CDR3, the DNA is TGTGCCAGCAGCTCGTCCGGACAGGAGACCTACAATGAGCAGTTCTTC.

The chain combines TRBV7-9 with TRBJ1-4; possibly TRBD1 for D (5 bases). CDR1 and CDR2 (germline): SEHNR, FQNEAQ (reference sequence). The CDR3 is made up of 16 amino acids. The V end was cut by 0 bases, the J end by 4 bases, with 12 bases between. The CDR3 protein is CASSLAGTGINEKLFF. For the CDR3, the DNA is TGTGCCAGCAGCTTAGCCGGGACGGGGATTAATGAAAAACTGTTTTTT. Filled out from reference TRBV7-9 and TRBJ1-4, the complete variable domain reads DTGVSQNPRHKITKRGQNVTFRCDPISEHNRLYWYRQTLGQGPEFLTYFQNEAQLEKSRLLSDRFSAERPKGSFSTLEIQRTEQGDSAMYLCASSLAGTGINEKLFFGSGTQLSVL.

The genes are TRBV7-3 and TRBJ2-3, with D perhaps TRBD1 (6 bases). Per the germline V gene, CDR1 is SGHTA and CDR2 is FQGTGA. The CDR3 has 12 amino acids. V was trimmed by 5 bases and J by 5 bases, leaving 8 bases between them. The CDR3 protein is CASSKGGDTQYF. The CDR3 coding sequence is TGTGCCAGCAGCAAAGGGGGAGATACGCAGTATTTT.

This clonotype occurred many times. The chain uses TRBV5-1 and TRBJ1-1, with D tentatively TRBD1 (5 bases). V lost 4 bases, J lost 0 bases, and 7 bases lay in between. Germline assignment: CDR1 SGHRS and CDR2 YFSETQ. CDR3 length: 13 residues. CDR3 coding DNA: TGCGCCAGCAGCGTACAGGTGAACACTGAAGCTTTCTTT. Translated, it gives CASSVQVNTEAFF.